The 20 T cell receptor beta chains below come from one sample, sequenced in a study of blood T cell repertoires in COVID-19. Clones were read by immunoSEQ multiplex PCR, and TCRdb kept only the in-frame ones, dropping some. The sample lists approximately 290,000 clones, about nine tenths occurring once. Material: peripheral blood. The receptors originated from a woman aged 55-75 years with acute or convalescent COVID-19.

The chain has TRBV18 and TRBJ1-2, with D possibly being TRBD1 (6 bases). V lost 6 bases, J lost 3 bases, and 17 bases lay in between. Germline CDR1 KGHSH, CDR2 LQKENI. This CDR3 contains 15 residues. CDR3 coding DNA: TGTGCCAGCTCTCCGGCGGCAGGGGTTGACTATGGCTACACCTTC. It specifies CASSPAAGVDYGYTF.

The rearrangement uses TRBV28 and TRBJ2-1; 9 bases map to TRBD2. The ends lost 4 bases at V and 5 bases at J; junction bases unmatched: 0. The CDR3 is 13 residues long. Germline loops: CDR1 MDHEN, CDR2 SYDVKM. The CDR3 nucleotides read TGTGCCAGCAGTTCTAGCGGGAACAATGAGCAGTTCTTC. Residues: CASSSSGNNEQFF.

The V call is TRBV5-1, the J call TRBJ2-7, with TRBD1 matching 10 bases. Trimming removed 2 bases from V and 4 bases from J; junction bases left unmatched: 6. The CDR3 is 15 amino acids. Germline V lookup: CDR1 SGHRS, CDR2 YFSETQ. The CDR3: CASSFWTGGAYEQYF. CDR3 bases: TGCGCCAGCAGCTTTTGGACAGGGGGGGCGTACGAGCAGTACTTC.

This chain connects TRBV19 to TRBJ1-5; TRBD1 might be the D (6 bases). The CDR3 has 14 residues. Trimming stripped 10 bases from V and 7 bases from J, with 20 bases between. Germline V gene data show CDR1 as LNHDA and CDR2 as SQIVND (reference sequence). The CDR3 nucleotides read TGTGCCACTCAGAGGAAACAGGGTAACCAGCCCCAGCATTTT. This encodes CATQRKQGNQPQHF.

The chain employs TRBV29-1 and TRBJ2-2; 9 nucleotides agree with TRBD1. Trimming cost V 7 bases and J 6 bases; bases outside gene matches: 12. From germline, CDR1 is SQVTM and CDR2 ANQGSEA. CDR3 length equals 15 residues. The CDR3 coding sequence is TGCAGCGCCTCTCCCGGGACAGGGAAAGCCGGGGAGCTGTTTTTT. It yields the protein CSASPGTGKAGELFF.

The CDR3 bases are TGTGCCAGCAGCCCTCAGCGGGAGTCCAATGAGCAGTTCTTC. Its translation is CASSPQRESNEQFF. The chain combines TRBV7-2 with TRBJ2-1, with 8 bases fitting TRBD2. CDR3 length: 14 amino acids. Germline V lookup: CDR1 SGHTA, CDR2 FQGNSA. J was trimmed by 6 bases and V by 5 bases; bases with no gene match: 6.

J is TRBJ1-2 and V is TRBV6-6; the D is unclear. V was shortened by 0 bases and J by 6 bases, with 8 bases between the two germline ends. Germline V CDR1 and CDR2: MNHNY, SVGAGI (reference sequence). CDR3 length: 13 amino acids. CDR3 in DNA: TGTGCCAGCAGTTACTCGCTAACAGATGGCTACACCTTC. Translating gives CASSYSLTDGYTF.

The chain uses TRBV5-1 and TRBJ2-1; 10 nucleotides match TRBD2. CDR3 length: 17 amino acids. J lost 6 bases, V lost 9 bases, and 18 bases had no gene match. Germline CDR1 reads SGHRS; CDR2 reads YFSETQ. The CDR3 loop is CANSQAPVAGGLNEQFF. CDR3 nucleotides: TGCGCCAACAGTCAGGCCCCCGTAGCGGGGGGTCTCAATGAGCAGTTCTTC.

Regarding this clone: A read error may account for a junction end that differs from germline. This sequence joins TRBV11-3 and TRBJ2-7; tentative D call: TRBD2 (6 bases). Germline assignment: CDR1 SGHNT and CDR2 YENEEA. CDR3 length: 14 amino acids. Here the CDR3 reads CASSLGGLSSEQYF. The CDR3 region has the DNA TGTGCCAGCAGCTTAGGCGGACTATCCTCCGAGCAGTACTTC.

The chain recombines TRBV3-1 (or the pseudogene TRBV3-2) with TRBJ1-5, with 9 bases aligning to TRBD1. This CDR3 is built from 15 residues. V lost 9 bases, J lost 0 bases, and 6 bases stayed unmatched. Germline V gene sequence: CDR1 LGHDT, CDR2 YNNKEL (reference sequence). CDR3 DNA: TGTGCCAGGGGGACAGGGATTTATAGCAATCAGCCCCAGCATTTT. The encoded protein is CARGTGIYSNQPQHF.

The rearrangement joins TRBV7-2 to TRBJ2-1, with TRBD1 matching over 8 bases. CDR3 length equals 14 residues. Germline assignment: CDR1 SGHTA and CDR2 FQGNSA. The V and J ends lost 4 bases and 1 base, in that order; junction bases with no gene match: 0. The CDR3 region has the DNA TGTGCCAGCAGCTGGGACAGGTCCTACAATGAGCAGTTCTTC. Protein product: CASSWDRSYNEQFF.

The CDR3: CASTGQGATEAFF. CDR3 nucleotide sequence: TGTGCCAGCACCGGACAGGGGGCCACTGAAGCTTTCTTT. The chain carries TRBV6-6 and TRBJ1-1; 11 bases are shared with TRBD1. Germline lookup yields CDR1 MNHNY and CDR2 SVGAGI (reference sequence). This CDR3 has 13 amino acids. V gave up 7 bases and J gave up 4 bases; unmatched junction bases: 2.

V is TRBV18 and J is TRBJ1-1; weak D call: TRBD1 (6 bases). The germline V gene has CDR1 KGHSH and CDR2 LQKENI. Trimming took off 3 bases at V and 8 bases at J, with 7 bases between the two ends. The CDR3 covers 11 residues. The CDR3 loop reads CASSPQGEAFF. The CDR3 DNA is TGTGCCAGCTCACCTCAGGGGGAAGCTTTCTTT.

The chain couples TRBV9 to TRBJ2-5; TRBD2 matches 13 bases. The CDR3 has 16 residues. Germline V gene data show CDR1 as SGDLS and CDR2 as YYNGEE. The trim removed 1 base at V and 4 bases at J, leaving 4 bases unmatched. The CDR3 DNA reads TGTGCCAGCAGCGTAACGGGACTAGCGGGATCAGAGACCCAGTACTTC. This gives the protein CASSVTGLAGSETQYF.

The J gene is TRBJ2-2, the V gene TRBV4-3; D is ambiguous. Germline V gene lookup returns CDR1 LGHNA and CDR2 YSLEER. This CDR3 spans 14 amino acids. The germline V and J ends were trimmed by 0 bases and 6 bases, with 8 bases remaining between them. The CDR3 DNA sequence: TGCGCCAGCAGCCAAGATCTCCTCCCCGGGGAGCTGTTTTTT. It is translated as CASSQDLLPGELFF.

The chain couples TRBV3-1 (or the pseudogene TRBV3-2) to TRBJ1-6; a weak D match, TRBD1 (5 bases). The V end was cut by 7 bases, the J end by 7 bases, with 17 bases between. The CDR3 runs 15 residues. Looked up from germline, CDR1 is LGHDT and CDR2 is YNNKEL (reference sequence). CDR3 DNA sequence: TGTGCCAGCAACTGGCGGGGGGATGGAAATTCACCCCTCCACTTT. Its protein is CASNWRGDGNSPLHF.

This sequence joins TRBV3-1 (or the pseudogene TRBV3-2) and TRBJ2-1, with 7 positions matching TRBD1. CDR1 is LGHDT, CDR2 YNNKEL, per germline (reference sequence). There are 13 residues in the CDR3. The ends lost 3 bases at V and 14 bases at J; junction bases unmatched: 10. This CDR3 reads CASSQNRGYGKFF. DNA of the CDR3: TGTGCCAGCAGCCAGAACAGGGGTTATGGAAAGTTCTTC.

V is TRBV5-5 and J is TRBJ2-7; 8 positions agree with TRBD2. The ends lost 3 bases at V and 3 bases at J; junction bases unmatched: 11. This CDR3 comprises 16 residues. Per the germline V gene, CDR1 is SGHKS and CDR2 is YYEKEE (reference sequence). This chain's CDR3 is CASSSLAGYPNYEQYF. The CDR3 DNA follows: TGTGCCAGCAGCTCGTTAGCGGGATACCCCAACTACGAGCAGTACTTC.

The J gene is TRBJ2-1, the V gene TRBV10-3; 11 bases agree with TRBD1. The CDR3 extends over 15 amino acids. Trimming took 6 bases from V and 6 from J; bases not matched to a gene: 7. CDR1 is ENHRY and CDR2 is SYGVKD in the germline V gene. This chain's CDR3 is CAIRDTGQGGNEQFF. The CDR3, as DNA: TGTGCCATCAGAGATACGGGACAGGGGGGCAATGAGCAGTTCTTC.

The J gene is TRBJ1-5, the V gene TRBV25-1; 8 positions agree with TRBD1. The CDR3 covers 15 residues. Per the germline V gene, CDR1 is MGHDK and CDR2 is SYGVNS. V dropped 6 bases and J dropped 3; count of bases not matched to a gene: 7. CDR3 DNA sequence: TGTGCCAGCAGCCAGACAGGGGTTGTCAATCAGCCCCAGCATTTT. It encodes CASSQTGVVNQPQHF.